Listed here are 4 T cell receptor beta chains from one sample, sequenced in a study of shared clonotypes between healthy human individuals. Measured with immunoSEQ multiplex PCR; TCRdb has only the in-frame clones, and not every one. The profile shows some 1.5 million clones, around 98% of them singletons. Input material: naive CD4+ T cells sorted from blood. Sample subset: CD45RA+ positively selected. These receptors all stem from a young man in good health.

As concerns this clone: This specimen includes other DNA sequences encoding the same CDR3. The J gene is TRBJ1-5, the V gene TRBV19, with a weak D call TRBD1 (5 bases). The ends were cut back, 0 bases at V and 7 bases at J, with 10 bases in the middle. Germline values: CDR1 LNHDA, CDR2 SQIVND (reference sequence). The CDR3 consists of 14 residues. This CDR3 is CASSIEGLGQPQHF. The CDR3 coding sequence is TGTGCCAGTAGTATAGAGGGGCTGGGGCAGCCCCAGCATTTT. Filled out from reference TRBV19 and TRBJ1-5, the complete variable domain reads DGGITQSPKYLFRKEGQNVTLSCEQNLNHDAMYWYRQDPGQGLRLIYYSQIVNDFQKGDIAEGYSVSREKKESFPLTVTSAQKNPTAFYLCASSIEGLGQPQHFGDGTRLSIL.

Here the CDR3 DNA reads TGTGCCAGCAGGGCACACACCGACACCGGGGAGCTGTTTTTT. Protein sequence: CASRAHTDTGELFF. The V call is TRBV2, the J call TRBJ2-2, with no clear D. The CDR3 sequence is 14 residues long. The ends were cut back, 6 bases at V and 3 bases at J, with 11 bases in the middle. Germline loops: CDR1 SNHLY, CDR2 FYNNEI.

The genes are TRBV18 and TRBJ2-7; D unclear. With 0 bases removed from V and 0 bases from J, the gap between germline ends came to 9 bases. In germline, CDR1 is KGHSH, CDR2 LQKENI. There are 15 residues in the CDR3. CDR3 in DNA: TGTGCCAGCTCACCACCGTCCCGGAGCTCCTACGAGCAGTACTTC. It translates to CASSPPSRSSYEQYF.

The chain recombines TRBV4-3 with TRBJ1-1, with TRBD1 matching over 10 bases. Germline loops: CDR1 LGHNA, CDR2 YSLEER. Trimming removed 1 base from V and 10 bases from J; junction bases left unmatched: 12. The length of the CDR3 is 16 residues. The CDR3, as DNA: TGCGCCAGCAGCCAAGTGGGGGACAGGGGTCGTTCTGGAGCTTTCTTT. Protein: CASSQVGDRGRSGAFF.